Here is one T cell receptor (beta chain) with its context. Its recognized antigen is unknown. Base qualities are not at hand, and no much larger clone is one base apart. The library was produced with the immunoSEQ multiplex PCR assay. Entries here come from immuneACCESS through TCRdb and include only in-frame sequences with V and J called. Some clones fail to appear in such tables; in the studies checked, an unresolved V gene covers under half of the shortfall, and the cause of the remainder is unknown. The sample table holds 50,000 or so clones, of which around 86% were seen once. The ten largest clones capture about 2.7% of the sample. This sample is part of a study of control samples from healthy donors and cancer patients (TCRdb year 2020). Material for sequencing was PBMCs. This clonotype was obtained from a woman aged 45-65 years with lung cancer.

CDR3 sequence: CASSPAMTGSGNTIYF. The sequence in DNA is TGTGCCAGCTCACCCGCGATGACAGGCTCTGGAAACACCATATATTTT. The rearranged chain carries TRBV18 and TRBJ1-3; matching of 6 bases hints at TRBD1 as the D gene. The germline V gene provides CDR1 KGHSH and CDR2 LQKENI. V is reduced by 3 bases and J by 0 bases, leaving a spacing of 12 bases between them. The CDR3 goes from the cysteine to the phenylalanine over 16 residues. Kept here is only the CDR3 DNA, which spans 48 bases and is read in frame from base 1.